The 26 T cell receptor beta chains reported below all come from one sample, sequenced in a study of blood T cell repertoires in COVID-19. This table comes from immunoSEQ multiplex PCR, and its TCRdb copy is limited to in-frame clones, with some not included. The sample carries approximately 110,000 clones, 75% to 90% recorded once. Sequencing was carried out using peripheral blood. The source of these receptors is a woman of 80 years or more with COVID-19, enrolled during active disease.

This clone was observed once. The rearrangement links TRBV10-3 to TRBJ2-2, with TRBD2 identical over 7 bases. Losses at the gene ends were 8 bases for V and 6 bases for J; bases not matched to a gene: 6. The CDR3 is 13 residues long. Germline V CDR1 and CDR2: ENHRY, SYGVKD. The CDR3 region is CAIGAGAAGELFF. The CDR3 DNA sequence: TGTGCCATCGGGGCGGGAGCGGCCGGGGAGCTGTTTTTT.

This rearrangement joins TRBV5-4 to TRBJ2-1; D remains unclear. Trimming left V 3 bases short and J 6 bases short, with 16 bases between. Germline V gene lookup returns CDR1 SGHNT and CDR2 YYREEE (reference sequence). This CDR3 comprises 15 residues. In DNA, the CDR3 is TGTGCCAGCAGCTCCGGTTCGCTGGCGGTCAATGAGCAGTTCTTC. Translating gives CASSSGSLAVNEQFF.

The J gene is TRBJ2-7, the V gene TRBV2; TRBD2 might be the D (5 bases). The CDR3 has 14 residues. The V end was cut by 1 base, the J end by 0 bases, with 7 bases between. Germline values: CDR1 SNHLY, CDR2 FYNNEI. The CDR3 spells CASSEERSSYEQYF. CDR3 sequence (DNA): TGTGCCAGCAGTGAAGAGCGGAGCTCCTACGAGCAGTACTTC. The full variable domain, with the rest looked up from reference TRBV2 and TRBJ2-7, is EPEVTQTPSHQVTQMGQEVILRCVPISNHLYFYWYRQILGQKVEFLVSFYNNEISEKSEIFDDQFSVERPDGSNFTLKIRSTKLEDSAMYFCASSEERSSYEQYFGPGTRLTVT.

The V gene is TRBV27, the J gene TRBJ2-2, with 9 bases lining up with TRBD1. CDR1 and CDR2 from the germline V gene are MNHEY and SMNVEV (reference sequence). Trimming removed 7 bases from V and 5 bases from J; junction bases left unmatched: 14. CDR3 length: 17 residues. DNA for the CDR3: TGTGCCAGCAAAGAGGCCCGGGGACAGGGATATACCGGGGAGCTGTTTTTT. The encoded protein is CASKEARGQGYTGELFF.

The V gene is TRBV5-1, the J gene TRBJ2-2, with D possibly TRBD2 on 6 matching bases. V was shortened by 4 bases and J by 1 base, with 11 bases between the two germline ends. The CDR3 spans 15 residues. CDR1 is SGHRS and CDR2 is YFSETQ in the germline V gene. This CDR3 is CASSGGARNTGELFF. The CDR3 region has the DNA TGCGCCAGCAGCGGAGGGGCCCGGAACACCGGGGAGCTGTTTTTT.

This chain links TRBV5-1 with TRBJ2-1, with D maybe TRBD1 (6 bases). The V gene lost 1 base and the J gene lost 15 bases, with 14 bases spanning the gap. Germline CDR1 and CDR2: SGHRS and YFSETQ. The CDR3 length is 12 residues. For the CDR3, the DNA is TGCGCCAGCAGCTTGACCCGGGACAAGGGGTTCTTC. Amino acid sequence: CASSLTRDKGFF.

The V gene is TRBV29-1, the J gene TRBJ2-2, with 8 nucleotides matching TRBD2. Per germline, CDR1 SQVTM and CDR2 ANQGSEA. The CDR3 is 13 amino acids. V dropped 7 bases and J dropped 5; count of bases not matched to a gene: 6. The CDR3 DNA sequence: TGCAGCGCCTCCAGCGGGAGTACCGGGGAGCTGTTTTTT. Amino acid sequence: CSASSGSTGELFF.

The chain couples TRBV15 to TRBJ1-2; no definite D call. Germline CDR1 is LNHNV and CDR2 is YYDKDF (reference sequence). Between the trimmed V and J ends, which lost 5 bases and 2 bases, there was a span of 12 bases. The CDR3 sequence is 14 residues long. CDR3 DNA: TGTGCCACCAGCGTGAGTGGTAGCAACTATGGCTACACCTTC. It codes for CATSVSGSNYGYTF.

The rearrangement links TRBV3-1 (or the pseudogene TRBV3-2) to TRBJ2-3; 8 bases are a match to TRBD2. This CDR3 region has 16 residues. V dropped 2 bases and J dropped 3; count of bases not matched to a gene: 7. Germline V lookup: CDR1 LGHDT, CDR2 YNNKEL (reference sequence). The CDR3 protein is CASSQFAGLVTDTQYF. The CDR3 DNA follows: TGTGCCAGCAGCCAATTTGCGGGACTAGTGACAGATACGCAGTATTTT.

V and J are TRBV3-1 (or the pseudogene TRBV3-2) and TRBJ1-2; 9 bases are a match to TRBD1. Germline V gives CDR1 LGHDT, CDR2 YNNKEL (reference sequence). The V segment lost 2 bases and the J segment 2 bases; nucleotides outside the gene matches: 6. This CDR3 comprises 16 residues. Written as DNA, the CDR3 is TGTGCCAGCAGCCAAACCCGGACAGGGGCGAACTATGGCTACACCTTC. Amino acids: CASSQTRTGANYGYTF.

This clone was seen only a few times. This sample includes further DNA sequences coding for the same CDR3. The chain combines TRBV4-3 with TRBJ2-7; 7 positions match TRBD2. This CDR3 spans 15 amino acids. Germline CDR1 and CDR2: LGHNA and YSLEER. V dropped 0 bases and J dropped 1; count of bases not matched to a gene: 3. CDR3 in DNA: TGCGCCAGCAGCCAAGAGGGGGGGACTTCCTACGAGCAGTACTTC. Translated: CASSQEGGTSYEQYF.

This chain connects TRBV3-1 (or the pseudogene TRBV3-2) to TRBJ1-2, with D possibly TRBD1 on 5 matching bases. The germline V gene has CDR1 LGHDT and CDR2 YNNKEL (reference sequence). CDR3 size: 15 residues. V was cut by 3 bases and J by 4 bases, with 15 bases left in between. CDR3 bases: TGTGCCAGCAGCCAGTTCGGGGGAGTCAGCTATGGCTACACCTTC. Protein sequence: CASSQFGGVSYGYTF.

As to this clone: A read error may produce the germline difference seen at one junction end. The chain links TRBV28 to TRBJ1-2; D gene uncertain. CDR1 is MDHEN, CDR2 SYDVKM, per germline. CDR3 size: 12 residues. DNA of the CDR3: TGTGCCAGCACTTTACTATCGGGAGGCTACACCTTC. Protein sequence: CASTLLSGGYTF.

V gene TRBV3-1 (or the pseudogene TRBV3-2) combines with J gene TRBJ2-7; 7 bases match TRBD1. Germline V gives CDR1 LGHDT, CDR2 YNNKEL (reference sequence). V trimming: 1 base; J trimming: 0 bases; junction bases outside the gene matches: 3. The CDR3 is 15 residues long. The CDR3 spells CASSQGAGGSYEQYF. Here the CDR3 DNA reads TGTGCCAGCAGCCAAGGGGCAGGGGGCTCCTACGAGCAGTACTTC.

The rearrangement uses TRBV2 and TRBJ2-1; TRBD2 agrees at 10 bases. The CDR3 runs 16 residues. Germline assignment: CDR1 SNHLY and CDR2 FYNNEI. J was trimmed by 1 base and V by 6 bases; bases with no gene match: 6. The CDR3 DNA sequence: TGTGCCAGCAGCCCCCCTAGCGGGAGTTCCTACAATGAGCAGTTCTTC. This encodes CASSPPSGSSYNEQFF.

This sequence joins TRBV28 and TRBJ1-5; perhaps TRBD1 as D (6 bases). CDR1 and CDR2 from the germline V gene are MDHEN and SYDVKM. The CDR3 is 15 residues long. Deletions cut 5 bases from V and 4 bases from J, with 15 bases between. CDR3 coding DNA: TGTGCCAGCAGTGAAGGGGGGGGACTTAATCAGCCCCAGCATTTT. Translating it yields CASSEGGGLNQPQHF.

The chain has TRBV28 and TRBJ2-3, with 11 bases fitting TRBD2. In germline, CDR1 is MDHEN, CDR2 SYDVKM. V dropped 1 base and J dropped 5; count of bases not matched to a gene: 5. The CDR3 has 16 amino acids. Here the CDR3 DNA reads TGTGCCAGCAGTTTATTAGCGGGAGGGAGGATAGATACGCAGTATTTT. This gives the protein CASSLLAGGRIDTQYF.

The genes are TRBV11-2 and TRBJ1-4, with 7 nucleotides matching TRBD1. CDR1 and CDR2 from the germline V gene are SGHAT and FQNNGV. V lost 5 bases, J lost 0 bases, and 9 bases stayed unmatched. The CDR3 totals 17 residues. The CDR3 DNA reads as TGTGCCAGCAGCACACATAGGGGGCGGACAACTAATGAAAAACTGTTTTTT. Translating gives CASSTHRGRTTNEKLFF. The whole variable domain, remainder taken from reference TRBV11-2 and TRBJ1-4, is EAGVAQSPRYKIIEKRQSVAFWCNPISGHATLYWYQQILGQGPKLLIQFQNNGVVDDSQLPKDRFSAERLKGVDSTLKIQPAKLEDSAVYLCASSTHRGRTTNEKLFFGSGTQLSVL.

The V gene is TRBV2, the J gene TRBJ2-7; the match to TRBD1 covers 8 bases. The CDR3 spans 15 residues. V shed 6 bases, J shed 5 bases, and the junction held 12 bases outside the gene matches. The germline gives CDR1 SNHLY, CDR2 FYNNEI. The CDR3 is CASREPRQGRHEQYF. CDR3 DNA: TGTGCCAGCAGAGAGCCTCGACAGGGGAGACACGAGCAGTACTTC.

The chain joins TRBV28 to TRBJ2-3, with D possibly being TRBD2 (6 bases). This CDR3 has 15 amino acids. Per the germline V gene, CDR1 is MDHEN and CDR2 is SYDVKM. V shed 2 bases and J shed 0 bases, with 9 bases lying between them. CDR3 in DNA: TGTGCCAGCAGTTTAACTAGCCCGAGCACAGATACGCAGTATTTT. Encoded protein: CASSLTSPSTDTQYF.

The V and J genes are TRBV3-1 (or the pseudogene TRBV3-2) and TRBJ2-1; possibly TRBD2 for D (6 bases). Germline CDR1 and CDR2: LGHDT and YNNKEL (reference sequence). The CDR3 contains 16 residues. V gave up 0 bases and J gave up 6 bases, with 15 bases separating them. CDR3 sequence: CASSQEWGVGVNEQFF. The CDR3 DNA sequence: TGTGCCAGCAGCCAAGAATGGGGGGTCGGAGTCAATGAGCAGTTCTTC.

The J gene is TRBJ2-6, the V gene TRBV19, with D maybe TRBD1 (5 bases). The V gene lost 4 bases and the J gene lost 4 bases, with 14 bases spanning the gap. Germline assignment: CDR1 LNHDA and CDR2 SQIVND (reference sequence). The CDR3 runs 16 residues. The CDR3 DNA is TGTGCCAGTAGTACGGACATTACCCCAGGGGCCAACGTCCTGACTTTC. Protein: CASSTDITPGANVLTF. Looking up the rest from reference TRBV19 and TRBJ2-6 gives the full variable domain: DGGITQSPKYLFRKEGQNVTLSCEQNLNHDAMYWYRQDPGQGLRLIYYSQIVNDFQKGDIAEGYSVSREKKESFPLTVTSAQKNPTAFYLCASSTDITPGANVLTFGAGSRLTVL.

This clone appeared a few times. This rearrangement joins TRBV29-1 to TRBJ1-5; D not certain. Looked up from germline, CDR1 is SQVTM and CDR2 is ANQGSEA. This CDR3 is built from 13 residues. Trimming stripped 4 bases from V and 1 base from J, with 8 bases between. CDR3 DNA: TGCAGCGTTGGCCTAGACAGCAATCAGCCCCAGCATTTT. Encoded protein: CSVGLDSNQPQHF. Complete variable domain (other parts from reference TRBV29-1 and TRBJ1-5): SAVISQKPSRDICQRGTSLTIQCQVDSQVTMMFWYRQQPGQSLTLIATANQGSEATYESGFVIDKFPISRPNLTFSTLTVSNMSPEDSSIYLCSVGLDSNQPQHFGDGTRLSIL.

The rearrangement links TRBV27 to TRBJ2-7; possible D gene TRBD1, 5 bases. Trimming took 4 bases from V and 3 from J, leaving 13 bases between them. CDR1 is MNHEY and CDR2 is SMNVEV in the germline V gene (reference sequence). This CDR3 is 14 amino acids long. CDR3: CASSSRQSYYEQYF. In DNA form, the CDR3 reads TGTGCCAGCAGTTCACGACAGTCCTACTACGAGCAGTACTTC.

This chain uses TRBV5-4 with TRBJ1-1; no clear D. This CDR3 is 15 amino acids long. Germline-derived CDR1 and CDR2 are SGHNT and YYREEE (reference sequence). Trimming cost V 1 base and J 3 bases, with 13 bases left between them. The CDR3 here is CASSLSPEADTEAFF. CDR3 nucleotide sequence: TGTGCCAGCAGCTTGAGTCCCGAGGCGGACACTGAAGCTTTCTTT.

The V call is TRBV5-1, the J call TRBJ1-6; 7 bases are shared with TRBD1. J gave up 7 bases and V 4 bases, and 5 bases lay outside the gene matches. In germline, CDR1 is SGHRS, CDR2 YFSETQ. The CDR3 covers 14 residues. CDR3 sequence: CASSHGTENSPLHF. In DNA, the CDR3 is TGCGCCAGCAGCCACGGGACAGAGAATTCACCCCTCCACTTT.